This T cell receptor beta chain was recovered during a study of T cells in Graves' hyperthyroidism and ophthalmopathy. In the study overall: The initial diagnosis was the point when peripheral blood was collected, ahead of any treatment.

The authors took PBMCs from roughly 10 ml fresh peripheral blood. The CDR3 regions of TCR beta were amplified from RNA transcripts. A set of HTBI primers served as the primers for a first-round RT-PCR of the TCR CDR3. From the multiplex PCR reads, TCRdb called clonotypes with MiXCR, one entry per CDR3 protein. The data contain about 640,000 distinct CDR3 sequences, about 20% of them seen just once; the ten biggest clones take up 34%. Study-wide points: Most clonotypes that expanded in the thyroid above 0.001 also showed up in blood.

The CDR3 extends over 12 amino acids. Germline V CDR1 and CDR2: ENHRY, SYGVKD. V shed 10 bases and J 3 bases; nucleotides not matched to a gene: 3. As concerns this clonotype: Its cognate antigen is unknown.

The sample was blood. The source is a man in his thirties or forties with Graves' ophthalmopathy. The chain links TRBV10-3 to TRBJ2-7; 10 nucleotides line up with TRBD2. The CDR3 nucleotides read TGTGCCACCCGGACTAGCGGCTACGAGCAGTACTTC. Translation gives CATRTSGYEQYF.